The source of this TCR beta chain is a study of T cells in Graves' hyperthyroidism and ophthalmopathy. There were TCR beta CDR3 regions amplified from RNA transcripts. RT-PCR in the first round (using the HTBI primer set) targeted the TCR CDR3. TCRdb reprocessed the multiplex PCR reads with MiXCR, giving one entry per CDR3 protein. Among fewer than 900,000 distinct CDR3 sequences listed, approximately 18% were seen once. The CDR3 sequence is 16 residues long. Germline V CDR1 and CDR2: SGDLS, YYNGEE. V was clipped by 0 bases and J by 0 bases, with 10 bases between them. What was sequenced was blood. The chain uses TRBV9 and TRBJ1-3; D unresolved. This clonotype was obtained from a woman aged 50 to 60 with Graves' hyperthyroidism that later progressed to Graves' ophthalmopathy. The CDR3 DNA reads TGTGCCAGCAGCGTAGCTACGAGTCCCTCTGGAAACACCATATATTTT. It yields the protein CASSVATSPSGNTIYF.